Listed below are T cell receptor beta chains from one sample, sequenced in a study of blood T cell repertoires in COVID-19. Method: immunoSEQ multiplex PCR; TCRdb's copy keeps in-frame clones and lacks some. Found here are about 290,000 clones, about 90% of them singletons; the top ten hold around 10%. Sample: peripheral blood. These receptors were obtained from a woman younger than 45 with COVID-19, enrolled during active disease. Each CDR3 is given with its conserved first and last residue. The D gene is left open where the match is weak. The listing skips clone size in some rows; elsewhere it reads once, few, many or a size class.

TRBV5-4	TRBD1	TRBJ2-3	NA	TGTGCCAGCAGCCTTCTAGGGGGCCCAGATACGCAGTATTTT	CASSLLGGPDTQYF
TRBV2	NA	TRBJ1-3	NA	TGTGCCAGCAGTGGAGCGGACAGTGGGGCCACCATATATTTT	CASSGADSGATIYF
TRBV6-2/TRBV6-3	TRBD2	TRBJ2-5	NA	TGTGCCAGCAGCGATCCCCGGGGGGTCAGGTACCAAGAGACCCAGTACTTC	CASSDPRGVRYQETQYF
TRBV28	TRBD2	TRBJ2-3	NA	TGTGCCAGCAGTTATCTTGGGTTACGGATCACTAGCGGGGGATCCCCTAGCACAGATACGCAGTATTTT	CASSYLGLRITSGGSPSTDTQYF
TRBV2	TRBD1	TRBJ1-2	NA	TGTGCCAGCAGTGAAGCAAAGGGGGCGCGTTATGGCTACACCTTC	CASSEAKGARYGYTF
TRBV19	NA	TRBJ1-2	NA	TGTGCCAGTAGGCCGGGAGCAAGCTATGGCTACACCTTC	CASRPGASYGYTF
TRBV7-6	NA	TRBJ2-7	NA	TGTGCCAGCAGTAAAATGCCGTCTCTAGCTTACTCCTACGAGCAGTACTTC	CASSKMPSLAYSYEQYF
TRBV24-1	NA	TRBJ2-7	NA	TGTGCCACCGTAGCTTTGCTTTTGTCGGGTATCCCCTACGAGCAGTACTTC	CATVALLLSGIPYEQYF
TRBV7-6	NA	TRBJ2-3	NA	TGTGCCAGCGCACAGCACCCGGCTGATACGCAGTATTTT	CASAQHPADTQYF
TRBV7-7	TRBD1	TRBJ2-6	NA	TGTGCCAGCAGCTTTCGAGGGGGCGCGGGCTCTGGGGCCAACGTCCTGACTTTC	CASSFRGGAGSGANVLTF
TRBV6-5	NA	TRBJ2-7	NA	TGTGCCAGCAGTTACACGATCCGGGACGAGCAGTACTTC	CASSYTIRDEQYF
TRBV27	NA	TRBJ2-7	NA	TGTGCCAGCAGTTGGGGCATAACCTACGAGCAGTACTTC	CASSWGITYEQYF
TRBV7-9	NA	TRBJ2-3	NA	TGTGCCAGCAGCCTCACGGGGACTAGCACAGATACGCAGTATTTT	CASSLTGTSTDTQYF
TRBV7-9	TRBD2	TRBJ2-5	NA	TGTGCCAGCAGCTTGGCGGGGGGAGGGGAAGAGACCCAGTACTTC	CASSLAGGGEETQYF
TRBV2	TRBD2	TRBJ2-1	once	TGTGCCAGCAGTGACACTAGCGGGGGGGCCCCAAATCAGTTCTTC	CASSDTSGGAPNQFF
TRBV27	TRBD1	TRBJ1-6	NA	TGTGCCAGCACCTGGACAGGGGGTCATTCACCCCTCCACTTT	CASTWTGGHSPLHF
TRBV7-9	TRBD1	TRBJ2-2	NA	TGTGCCAGCAGCTTATTCGGGACAGGGGACACCGGGGAGCTGTTTTTT	CASSLFGTGDTGELFF
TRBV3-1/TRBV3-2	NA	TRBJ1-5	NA	TGTGCCAGCAGCCAGGGGCCCTTGGGCAATCAGCCCCAGCATTTT	CASSQGPLGNQPQHF
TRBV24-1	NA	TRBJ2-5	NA	TGTGCCACCAGTGATTTGGCATCCCCAGGGACCCAGTACTTC	CATSDLASPGTQYF
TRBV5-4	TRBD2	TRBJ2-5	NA	TGTGCCAGCAACCAGGGGCGGGGGGTACAAGAGACCCAGTACTTC	CASNQGRGVQETQYF
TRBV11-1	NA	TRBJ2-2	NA	TGTGCCAGCAGAAAAGGGACTAACACCGGGGAGCTGTTTTTT	CASRKGTNTGELFF
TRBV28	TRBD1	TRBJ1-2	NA	TGTGCCAGCAGTTTACGGCCCCGGACAGGGAAAGGCTACACCTTC	CASSLRPRTGKGYTF
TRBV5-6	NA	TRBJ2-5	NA	TGTGCCAGCAGCTTGGCCTCCAGGGGCGAGACCCAGTACTTC	CASSLASRGETQYF
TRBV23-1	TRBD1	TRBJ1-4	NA	TGCGCCAGCAGCCGCGGGACAGAGAATGAAAAACTGTTTTTT	CASSRGTENEKLFF
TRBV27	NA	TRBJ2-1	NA	TGTGCCAGCAGTTTATGGCTCACGACTATCCCCAATGAGCAGTTCTTC	CASSLWLTTIPNEQFF
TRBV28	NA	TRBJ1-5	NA	TGTGCCAGCAGTTTGGGAGGCCACGAAAGCAATCAGCCCCAGCATTTT	CASSLGGHESNQPQHF
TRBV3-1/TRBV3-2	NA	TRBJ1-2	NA	TGTGCCAGCAGCCAAGTGACAGGCGAATATGGCTACACCTTC	CASSQVTGEYGYTF
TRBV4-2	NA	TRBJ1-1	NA	TGTGCCAGCAGCCAAGAAAGTCGCCAGGAAGAAGCTTTCTTT	CASSQESRQEEAFF
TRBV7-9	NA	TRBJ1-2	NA	TGTGCCAGCAGCTTTGTCCTGGGAGAGGGCTACACCTTC	CASSFVLGEGYTF
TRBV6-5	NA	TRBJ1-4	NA	TGTGCCAGCAGTACCCGAGGCGACCTTAATGAAAAACTGTTTTTT	CASSTRGDLNEKLFF
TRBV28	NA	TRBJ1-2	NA	TGTGCCAGCAGTTTGCAGGGTCTGCCGCACACCTTC	CASSLQGLPHTF
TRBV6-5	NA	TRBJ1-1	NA	TGTGCCAGCCTATCATGGGAAGCTTTCTTT	CASLSWEAFF
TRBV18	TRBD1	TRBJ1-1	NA	TGTGCCAGCTCACGCCTGACAGGGACGAACACTGAAGCTTTCTTT	CASSRLTGTNTEAFF
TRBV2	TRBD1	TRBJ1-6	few	TGTGCCAGCTACGGGACAGGCTTCAATTCACCCCTCCACTTT	CASYGTGFNSPLHF